This T cell receptor beta chain was sequenced for a study of blood T cell repertoires in COVID-19. As for the study in general: T cells, B-cell-depleted T cells, or PBMCs supplied cDNA or gDNA.

Trimming took 5 bases from V and 2 from J; bases not matched to a gene: 8. Germline V gene lookup returns CDR1 LGHDT and CDR2 YNNKEL (reference sequence). CDR3 size: 15 residues. The data were produced by immunoSEQ multiplex PCR, yet TCRdb's version contains in-frame clones alone and is incomplete. The sample contains some 220,000 clones, about 86% of which appear only once. The study assigned cohorts using participant-reported clinical history. The chain couples TRBV3-1 (or the pseudogene TRBV3-2) to TRBJ2-5, with 7 bases matching TRBD2. The receptor's source is a woman aged 40 to 50 with acute COVID-19. The sample comprised PBMCs or T cells enriched from blood (not recorded which). The CDR3: CASSGKSGEQETQYF. The CDR3 DNA reads as TGTGCCAGCAGCGGGAAGAGCGGGGAGCAAGAGACCCAGTACTTC.